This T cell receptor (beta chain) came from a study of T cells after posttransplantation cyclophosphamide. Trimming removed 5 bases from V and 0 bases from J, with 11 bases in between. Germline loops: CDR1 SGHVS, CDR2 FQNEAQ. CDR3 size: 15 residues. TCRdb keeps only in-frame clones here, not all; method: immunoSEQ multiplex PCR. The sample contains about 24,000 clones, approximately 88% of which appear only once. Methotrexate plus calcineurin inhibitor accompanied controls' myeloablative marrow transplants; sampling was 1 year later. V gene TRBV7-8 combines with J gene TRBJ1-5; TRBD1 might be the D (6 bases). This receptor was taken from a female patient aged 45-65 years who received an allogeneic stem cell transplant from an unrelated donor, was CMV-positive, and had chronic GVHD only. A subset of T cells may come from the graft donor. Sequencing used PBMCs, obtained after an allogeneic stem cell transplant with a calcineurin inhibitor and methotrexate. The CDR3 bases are TGTGCCAGCAGCCCGGGACAAACTAGCAATCAGCCCCAGCATTTT. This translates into CASSPGQTSNQPQHF. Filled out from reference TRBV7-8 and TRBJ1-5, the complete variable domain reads GAGVSQSPRYKVAKRGQDVALRCDPISGHVSLFWYQQALGQGPEFLTYFQNEAQLDKSGLPSDRFFAERPEGSVSTLKIQRTQQEDSAVYLCASSPGQTSNQPQHFGDGTRLSIL.